These 28 T cell receptor beta chains originate from one sample sequenced in a study of T cells in women clearing cervical HPV infection. Profiling relied on immunoSEQ multiplex PCR, and the TCRdb table lists in-frame clones only, not all of them. The data show some 30,000 clones, and the top ten clones hold roughly 7.7%. Sequencing was performed on blood buffy coat. These receptor sequences come from a woman aged 18 to 75 with a cervical HPV16 infection that either progressed to CIN3+ or cleared (not recorded which).

In the case of this clone: The sequence runs out 3 residues before the end of the CDR3; the remainder is reconstructed from the germline J gene. The V and J genes are TRBV10-3 and TRBJ1-2; tentative D call: TRBD1 (5 bases). V shed 6 bases and J shed 0 bases, with 14 bases lying between them. This CDR3 contains 15 residues. From germline, CDR1 is ENHRY and CDR2 SYGVKD. The CDR3 reads CAISDTMTANYGYTF. The CDR3 DNA, read in part, is TGTGCCATCAGCGACACAATGACAGCTAACTATGGC.

Details on this clone: The read ends 3 residues shy of where the CDR3 ends; the end is completed using the germline J gene. The gene calls are TRBV4-1 and TRBJ1-2; TRBD1 is a possible D gene (6 bases). The V and J ends lost 0 bases and 1 base respectively, with 6 bases between them. This CDR3 region has 14 residues. Per the germline V gene, CDR1 is MGHRA and CDR2 is YSYEKL. The DNA read from the CDR3 is TGCGCCAGCAGCCAAGACAGGGGTAACTATGGC. Protein sequence: CASSQDRGNYG. The whole CDR3 sequence is CASSQDRGNYGYTF.

Here the CDR3 reads CASTGVGVTSTDTQYF. The covered CDR3 bases are TGCGCCAGCACGGGGGTAGGGGTAACTAGCACAGATACG. V and J are TRBV5-1 and TRBJ2-3, with D tentatively TRBD2 (6 bases). The read halts 3 residues ahead of the CDR3 end, with the missing end drawn from the germline J gene. CDR3 length: 16 amino acids. V gave up 6 bases and J gave up 0 bases, with 17 bases separating them. The V gene's germline CDR1 is SGHRS and CDR2 YFSETQ.

Note on this clone: Sequencing ends 3 residues short of the CDR3 end; the germline J gene provides the rest. J is TRBJ2-4 and V is TRBV19; TRBD2 agrees at 7 bases. Germline V gives CDR1 LNHDA, CDR2 SQIVND (reference sequence). The CDR3 consists of 15 residues. V lost 6 bases and J lost 7; bases outside the gene matches: 12. Partial CDR3 DNA: TGTGCCAGTAGGAGAGGGGCGGGGGTGGTCAACATT. Translated, it gives CASRRGAGVVNI. The entire CDR3 sequence reads CASRRGAGVVNIQYF.

On this clone: The read terminates 3 residues ahead of where the CDR3 ends, so the germline J gene completes it. The chain carries TRBV2 and TRBJ2-2, with TRBD2 identical over 8 bases. The length of the CDR3 is 14 residues. From germline, CDR1 is SNHLY and CDR2 FYNNEI. The CDR3 here is CASSEARGANVLFF. CDR3 DNA (partial): TGTGCCAGCAGTGAAGCGCGGGGGGCCAACGTG. Supplemented by reference TRBV2 and TRBJ2-2, the full variable domain reads EPEVTQTPSHQVTQMGQEVILRCVPISNHLYFYWYRQILGQKVEFLVSFYNNEISEKSEIFDDQFSVERPDGSNFTLKIRSTKLEDSAMYFCASSEARGANVLFFGEGSRLTVL.

As regards this clone: The CDR3 goes on 3 residues after the read ends, and that part is filled in from the germline J gene. The chain recombines TRBV7-2 with TRBJ2-1, with TRBD2 identical over 7 bases. The CDR3 has 15 amino acids. Losses at the gene ends were 5 bases for V and 5 bases for J; bases not matched to a gene: 9. CDR1 is SGHTA and CDR2 is FQGNSA in the germline V gene. The CDR3 region is CASSPPSGGDNEQFF. CDR3 DNA, as far as it was read: TGTGCCAGCAGCCCGCCTAGCGGAGGGGACAATGAG.

With respect to this clone: The CDR3 is cut off 3 residues early in the read; its end comes from the germline J gene. The rearrangement joins TRBV4-2 to TRBJ1-2; D is perhaps TRBD1 (5 bases). The CDR3 spans 15 residues. V was shortened by 0 bases and J by 6 bases, with 14 bases between the two germline ends. Germline CDR1 reads LGHNA; CDR2 reads YNFKEQ. The CDR3 region is CASSQDQGVTDGYTF. CDR3 bases read: TGTGCCAGCAGCCAAGATCAAGGGGTGACGGATGGC.

Regarding this clone: The read terminates 3 residues ahead of where the CDR3 ends, so the germline J gene completes it. The rearrangement links TRBV19 to TRBJ1-2; tentatively, D is TRBD1 (5 bases). The CDR3 extends over 14 amino acids. Germline CDR1 is LNHDA and CDR2 is SQIVND (reference sequence). The CDR3 here is CASSMDTNTDTYTF. The CDR3 bases that were read are TGTGCCAGTAGTATGGACACAAACACAGATACC.

A word on this clone: The read comes to an end 3 residues before the CDR3 does, leaving the germline J gene to fill in the end. The chain uses TRBV11-2 and TRBJ2-7; no reliable D call. Trimming left V 5 bases short and J 6 bases short, with 14 bases between. CDR1 is SGHAT and CDR2 is FQNNGV in the germline V gene. This CDR3 has 13 amino acids. CDR3 bases read: TGTGCCAGCAGCCTTGTAGTTCGCGGCGAG. Translation gives CASSLVVRGE. The full-length CDR3 reads as CASSLVVRGEQYF.

Comment on this clone: The read halts 3 residues ahead of the CDR3 end, with the missing end drawn from the germline J gene. J is TRBJ1-1 and V is TRBV14, with 8 nucleotides matching TRBD1. With 6 bases clipped from V and 4 bases from J, the junction kept 7 bases outside the gene matches. There are 14 residues in the CDR3. The V gene's germline CDR1 is SGHDN and CDR2 FVKESK. CDR3 amino acids: CASSPSQGGTEAFF. CDR3 DNA, as far as it was read: TGTGCCAGCAGTCCCTCACAGGGGGGCACTGAA.

Remarks on this clone: The read stops 3 residues short of the end of the CDR3; the missing end is completed from the germline J gene. V is TRBV5-1 and J is TRBJ2-7; 12 bases map to TRBD2. The CDR3 length is 17 residues. The J segment lost 4 bases and the V segment lost 0 bases, leaving 8 bases of the junction unmatched. CDR1 and CDR2 from the germline V gene are SGHRS and YFSETQ. This chain's CDR3 is CASSLEGWTSGNYEQYF. Partial CDR3 DNA: TGCGCCAGCAGCTTGGAGGGATGGACTAGCGGGAATTACGAG.

Comment on this clone: The observed sequence ends 3 residues before the CDR3 terminus, with the missing tail filled in from the germline J gene. The chain couples TRBV30 to TRBJ1-2, with D maybe TRBD1 (6 bases). Trimming left V 0 bases short and J 4 bases short, with 9 bases between. This CDR3 has 13 residues. Germline lookup yields CDR1 GTSNPN and CDR2 SVGIG (reference sequence). The CDR3 sequence is CAWSVLGGYGYTF. The sequenced part of the CDR3 DNA is TGTGCCTGGAGTGTACTAGGGGGCTATGGC. Combining the CDR3 with reference TRBV30 and TRBJ1-2 gives the whole variable domain SQTIHQWPATLVQPVGSPLSLECTVEGTSNPNLYWYRQAAGRGLQLLFYSVGIGQISSEVPQNLSASRPQDRQFILSSKKLLLSDSGFYLCAWSVLGGYGYTFGSGTRLTVV.

Of note for this clone: The CDR3 is cut off 3 residues early in the read; its end comes from the germline J gene. The chain has TRBV11-2 and TRBJ2-7; 7 bases are shared with TRBD2. J lost 3 bases, V lost 2 bases, and 4 bases had no gene match. The CDR3 length is 14 residues. Germline V gene data show CDR1 as SGHAT and CDR2 as FQNNGV. The CDR3 sequence: CASSLSGGSYEQYF. The DNA read from the CDR3 is TGTGCCAGCAGCTTATCGGGGGGTAGCTACGAG.

CDR3 DNA (partial): TGCAGCGGATACGGGACAGGGTATAACTATGGC. Its protein is CSGYGTGYNYG. The whole CDR3 protein reads CSGYGTGYNYGYTF. V and J are TRBV29-1 and TRBJ1-2; 9 nucleotides agree with TRBD1. Coverage ceases 3 residues before the CDR3 finishes, and the germline J gene fills in the end. Germline V CDR1 and CDR2: SQVTM, ANQGSEA. The V segment lost 7 bases and the J segment 1 base; nucleotides outside the gene matches: 7. This CDR3 spans 14 amino acids.

Notes on this clone: The read gets to within 3 residues of the CDR3 end, and the germline J gene fills in the rest. The rearrangement uses TRBV10-3 and TRBJ1-1, with D uncertain. Germline CDR1 reads ENHRY; CDR2 reads SYGVKD. This CDR3 contains 16 residues. Deletions cut 0 bases from V and 1 base from J, with 12 bases between. The CDR3 DNA, read in part, is TGTGCCATCAGTGAGTCCCCGCTGGGCGAGAACACTGAA. Protein sequence: CAISESPLGENTE. The CDR3, in full, reads CAISESPLGENTEAFF.

A note on this clone: The read falls 3 residues short of the CDR3 end, and the missing part is taken from the germline J gene. The J gene is TRBJ2-1, the V gene TRBV5-1; 13 nucleotides line up with TRBD2. V lost 4 bases to trimming and J lost 6 bases; unmatched junction nucleotides: 4. Germline V gene sequence: CDR1 SGHRS, CDR2 YFSETQ. The CDR3 is made up of 15 amino acids. CDR3 sequence reads: CASSMGLAGSNEQFF. The sequenced CDR3 bases are TGCGCCAGCAGCATGGGACTAGCGGGAAGCAATGAG.

About this clone: The CDR3 end lies 3 residues beyond the end of the read and is filled in from the germline J gene. This chain connects TRBV2 to TRBJ2-1; TRBD1 might be the D (6 bases). The CDR3 has 14 residues. The ends were cut back, 10 bases at V and 3 bases at J, with 16 bases in the middle. The germline V gene encodes CDR1 SNHLY and CDR2 FYNNEI. Partial CDR3 DNA: TGTGCCATGAAGGGACAAGAACGCTACAATGAG. This codes for CAMKGQERYNE. The whole CDR3 is CAMKGQERYNEQFF.

Points on this clone: The read ends 3 residues shy of where the CDR3 ends; the end is completed using the germline J gene. The same CDR3 can be traced to other DNA sequences in this sample. This chain uses TRBV20-1 with TRBJ2-2; TRBD1 matches 7 bases. Germline assignment: CDR1 DFQATT and CDR2 SNEGSKA (reference sequence). Losses at the gene ends were 2 bases for V and 6 bases for J; bases not matched to a gene: 9. This CDR3 is 15 amino acids long. CDR3 DNA (partial): TGCAGTGCTAGAATCGTGACAGGGAAGTCCGGGGAG. This translates into CSARIVTGKSGE. The full CDR3 protein is CSARIVTGKSGELFF.

Points on this clone: The read terminates 3 residues ahead of where the CDR3 ends, so the germline J gene completes it. V and J are TRBV5-1 and TRBJ1-2, with unresolved D. This CDR3 region has 13 residues. Per the germline V gene, CDR1 is SGHRS and CDR2 is YFSETQ. The CDR3 sequence: CASSLESSYDYTF. The part of the CDR3 DNA that was read is TGCGCCAGCAGCTTGGAAAGCTCCTACGAC.

This clone is classed as medium-sized by frequency. With the read ending 3 residues before the CDR3 end, the germline J gene is used to fill in that end. The genes are TRBV20-1 and TRBJ1-2; 12 bases match TRBD1. The CDR3 consists of 15 residues. J lost 6 bases, V lost 0 bases, and 5 bases had no gene match. The germline V gene has CDR1 DFQATT and CDR2 SNEGSKA (reference sequence). Here the CDR3 reads CSARDWGQGADGYTF. The covered CDR3 bases are TGCAGTGCTAGAGATTGGGGACAGGGGGCTGATGGC.

Worth noting for this clone: The read terminates 3 residues ahead of where the CDR3 ends, so the germline J gene completes it. V and J are TRBV5-1 and TRBJ2-7, with 11 bases that match TRBD2. V lost 3 bases and J lost 5; bases outside the gene matches: 4. This CDR3 contains 14 residues. The germline gives CDR1 SGHRS, CDR2 YFSETQ. CDR3 in amino acids: CASSSTSGVHEQYF. The DNA read from the CDR3 is TGCGCCAGCAGCTCGACTAGCGGGGTTCACGAG. Filled out from reference TRBV5-1 and TRBJ2-7, the complete variable domain reads KAGVTQTPRYLIKTRGQQVTLSCSPISGHRSVSWYQQTPGQGLQFLFEYFSETQRNKGNFPGRFSGRQFSNSRSEMNVSTLELGDSALYLCASSSTSGVHEQYFGPGTRLTVT.

A remark on this clone: The observed sequence ends 3 residues before the CDR3 terminus, with the missing tail filled in from the germline J gene. This chain links TRBV5-5 with TRBJ2-2; 7 nucleotides agree with TRBD2. The CDR3 has 14 amino acids. Per the germline V gene, CDR1 is SGHKS and CDR2 is YYEKEE (reference sequence). The sequenced part of the CDR3 DNA is TGTGCCAGCAGCAGCGGGATATTGAATTCACCG. Its translation is CASSSGILNSP. In full, the CDR3 reads CASSSGILNSPLFF.

Concerning this clone: The read comes to an end 3 residues before the CDR3 does, leaving the germline J gene to fill in the end. The V and J genes are TRBV13 and TRBJ1-2; tentatively, D is TRBD1 (6 bases). Trimming removed 5 bases from V and 7 bases from J, with 20 bases in between. From germline, CDR1 is PRHDT and CDR2 FYEKMQ (reference sequence). CDR3 length: 15 residues. The CDR3 sequence is CASSHESGEVFGYTF. The part of the CDR3 DNA that was read is TGTGCCAGCAGCCACGAATCAGGGGAGGTTTTTGGC.

Details on this clone: The CDR3 end is not reached by the read, which stops 3 residues before it; the germline J gene fills it in. The chain uses TRBV7-3 and TRBJ2-1, with D perhaps matching TRBD2 (6 bases). Germline V lookup: CDR1 SGHTA, CDR2 FQGTGA. The CDR3 length is 16 residues. V lost 1 base and J 7 bases, leaving 17 bases between the germline ends. CDR3 residues: CASSLMPLATGNEQFF. The DNA read from the CDR3 is TGTGCCAGCAGCTTAATGCCGCTAGCGACGGGGAATGAG.

A remark on this clone: The CDR3 end is not reached by the read, which stops 3 residues before it; the germline J gene fills it in. This chain joins TRBV19 and TRBJ1-1; D perhaps matches TRBD1 (5 bases). V was pared by 1 base and J by 4 bases, with 7 bases between. CDR3 length: 13 amino acids. The germline V gene encodes CDR1 LNHDA and CDR2 SQIVND (reference sequence). CDR3 amino acids: CASSIAGGTEAFF. The CDR3 DNA, read in part, is TGTGCCAGTAGTATAGCGGGGGGCACTGAA.

To note about this clone: The sequenced fragment ends 3 residues before the CDR3 boundary, so the rest is inferred from the germline J gene. The chain joins TRBV5-1 to TRBJ2-3; tentative D call: TRBD2 (6 bases). The CDR3 is 11 residues long. V dropped 6 bases and J dropped 7 bases, with 9 bases sitting between them. In germline, CDR1 is SGHRS, CDR2 YFSETQ. The sequenced CDR3 bases are TGCGCCAGCATGGGGGGAAATACG. Translation: CASMGGNT. Given in full, the CDR3 is CASMGGNTQYF.

A remark on this clone: The sequence runs out 3 residues before the end of the CDR3; the remainder is reconstructed from the germline J gene. This chain uses TRBV2 with TRBJ1-5; 7 bases align to TRBD1. Germline CDR1 is SNHLY and CDR2 is FYNNEI. This CDR3 has 17 residues. V was pared by 6 bases and J by 1 base, with 12 bases of the junction left unmatched. CDR3 DNA (partial): TGTGCCAGCAGCGCTTACCTTACAGGGGCCAGCAATCAGCCC. This gives the protein CASSAYLTGASNQP. The whole CDR3 region reads CASSAYLTGASNQPQHF.

With respect to this clone: The read falls 3 residues short of the CDR3 end, and the missing part is taken from the germline J gene. The chain couples TRBV4-2 to TRBJ2-7; D is undetermined. V lost 1 base to trimming and J lost 2 bases, with 9 bases between them. This CDR3 has 14 residues. Germline V gene data show CDR1 as LGHNA and CDR2 as YNFKEQ. CDR3 DNA, as far as it was read: TGTGCCAGCAGCCAAGTCTCCGGTACCTACGAG. Its protein is CASSQVSGTYE. The CDR3 in full is CASSQVSGTYEQYF.